Listed here are 32 T cell receptor beta chains from one sample, sequenced in a study of tumor-infiltrating lymphocytes in primary liver carcinoma (dated by TCRdb to about 2017). The run used an Illumina HiSeq 2500. TCRbeta-specific cDNA was reverse-transcribed from 500 ng total RNA using a constant-region primer and ProtoScript II reverse transcriptase. The TCRbeta libraries were prepared through three rounds of nested multiplex PCR following a slightly modified ARM-PCR procedure. Each of the first two PCR rounds ran for approximately 10 cycles and used multiplex TRBV1-TRBV30 forward primers together with a Cbeta reverse primer. TCRdb ran its own pipeline on the public reads, namely fastp trimming at Q25 and MiXCR clone calling, and kept in-frame beta chains. Merged by CDR3 protein, the rows form single entries marked with the most common genes and DNA. This sample has fewer than 400,000 distinct CDR3 sequences in its table, and around three fifths of those were observed once. The top ten constitute roughly 8.6% of the sample.

Blood RNA was extracted from unsorted whole blood using TRIzol reagent, and germline DNA was obtained with the DNeasy Blood & Tissue kit. Sequenced input: peripheral blood. All receptors come from a man in his forties with primary liver carcinoma and hepatitis B virus infection.

This clonotype occurred many times. The chain uses TRBV10-1 and TRBJ2-5, with D possibly being TRBD1 (6 bases). The V end lost 7 bases, the J end lost 5 bases, and 17 bases lay between the germline ends. CDR1 is WNHNN and CDR2 is SYGVQD in the germline V gene (reference sequence). The CDR3 is made up of 14 amino acids. In nucleotides, the CDR3 is TGCGCCAGCATGATCCCGACAGGAGTGGAGACCCAGTACTTC. This sequence encodes CASMIPTGVETQYF.

This clonotype was recorded at least ten times. The chain has TRBV12-3 or TRBV12-4 and TRBJ2-2; D is ambiguous. CDR3 length: 14 amino acids. Trimming removed 3 bases at V and 1 base at J, with 6 bases between. The CDR3: CASSLSENTGELFF. Written as DNA, the CDR3 is TGTGCCAGCAGTTTGTCCGAGAACACCGGGGAGCTGTTTTTT.

The V gene is TRBV9, the J gene TRBJ2-1, with D unresolved. Germline V gives CDR1 SGDLS, CDR2 YYNGEE. V lost 0 bases and J lost 7, with 8 bases in between. The CDR3 extends over 13 amino acids. CDR3 coding DNA: TGTGCCAGCAGCGTAGCCGGTTCTAATGAGCAGTTCTTC. It specifies CASSVAGSNEQFF.

As for this clonotype: This CDR3 fails to terminate in the conserved phenylalanine or tryptophan, so it likely reflects a read error. It is unclear where the CDR3 begins or ends on the DNA, so no DNA is shown, and the CDR3 is as TCRdb lists it. The V gene is TRBV11-2, the J gene TRBJ2-1; TRBD2, the table's D call, was not compared with the DNA. CDR1 and CDR2 (germline): SGHAT, FQNNGV. The CDR3 is 15 amino acids in total, end residues counted. This CDR3 reads CASSLVPSSYHEQFL.

Details on this clonotype: A read error is possible here, since a much larger clone lies one base away. The CDR3 end shows no conserved phenylalanine or tryptophan, and so a read error is likely. This chain links TRBV4-3 with TRBJ1-1; the D is unclear. Germline-derived CDR1 and CDR2 are LGHNA and YSLEER. The V end lost 0 bases, the J end lost 7 bases, and 15 bases lay between the germline ends. The CDR3 is 15 residues long. Here the CDR3 reads CASSQEATSTGEAFV. CDR3 nucleotides: TGCGCCAGCAGCCAAGAGGCCACTTCCACGGGTGAAGCTTTCGTT.

This chain uses TRBV6-2 or TRBV6-3 with TRBJ2-2; D remains ambiguous. The CDR3 spans 13 residues. CDR1 MNHEY and CDR2 SVGEGT come from the germline V gene. V lost 4 bases to trimming and J lost 4 bases, with 7 bases between them. In DNA, the CDR3 is TGTGCCAGCAGTTTAACACTCACCGGGGAGCTGTTTTTT. Translating it yields CASSLTLTGELFF.

To note about this clonotype: An end of the junction differs from the germline gene, which may be a read error. The chain links TRBV6-5 to TRBJ2-1, with a tentative D call TRBD2 (6 bases). Germline-derived CDR1 and CDR2 are MNHEY and SVGAGI. The CDR3 runs to 11 residues. The CDR3 nucleotides read TGTACCAGCAGGGAGGCTGGTGGGCAGTTCTTC. Protein sequence: CTSREAGGQFF.

In the case of this clonotype: Its ends do not fully match the called genes, so a read error is possible. The chain recombines TRBV11-2 with TRBJ1-1; D remains ambiguous. Germline CDR1 SGHAT, CDR2 FQNNGV. CDR3 length: 16 amino acids. CDR3 protein: CASCLTPDLAGGEAFF. The CDR3 DNA sequence: TGTGCCAGCTGCTTGACCCCGGATCTCGCAGGCGGCGAAGCTTTCTTC.

Only one count was recorded for this clonotype. The junction differs from germline at one of its ends, possibly a read error. J is TRBJ2-5 and V is TRBV11-1; TRBD1 is a possible D gene (6 bases). This CDR3 contains 13 residues. Germline CDR1 and CDR2: SGHAT and FQDESV (reference sequence). The CDR3 sequence: CASSRDTQETEYF. The CDR3 coding sequence is TGTGCCAGCAGCCGGGACACCCAAGAGACCGAGTACTTT.

As for this clonotype: Being one base from a much bigger clone, this may be a read error. As the CDR3 is not closed by the conserved phenylalanine or tryptophan, this likely results from a read error. The rearrangement links TRBV6-1 to TRBJ1-5, with D uncertain. V lost 4 bases, J lost 7 bases, and 11 bases lay in between. Germline lookup yields CDR1 MNHNS and CDR2 SASEGT. This CDR3 is built from 13 residues. Written as DNA, the CDR3 is TGTGCCAGCAGTGGATCAGGTGGACAGCCCCAGCATCTT. Its translation is CASSGSGGQPQHL.

As to this clonotype: This may stem from a read error, because a much larger clone lies one nucleotide away. The chain uses TRBV6-1 and TRBJ1-2, with TRBD1 as a possible D gene (5 bases). This CDR3 has 13 amino acids. The V end lost 2 bases, the J end lost 6 bases, and 10 bases lay between the germline ends. Germline CDR1 reads MNHNS; CDR2 reads SASEGT. This CDR3 is CASSENKQDGYTF. In DNA form, the CDR3 reads TGTGCCAGCAGTGAAAACAAACAGGATGGCTACACCTTC.

This clonotype was detected a few times. This chain uses TRBV6-6 with TRBJ1-1, with 7 bases identical to TRBD1. J was trimmed by 6 bases and V by 8 bases; bases with no gene match: 9. Germline V gene sequence: CDR1 MNHNY, CDR2 SVGAGI (reference sequence). This CDR3 region has 13 residues. The CDR3 here is CASDGTVGAEAFF. In nucleotides, the CDR3 is TGTGCCAGCGATGGGACAGTCGGGGCTGAAGCTTTCTTT.

The chain employs TRBV20-1 and TRBJ2-2; D is possibly TRBD2 (7 bases). V was clipped by 4 bases and J by 4 bases, with 19 bases between them. The CDR3 covers 16 residues. Per the germline V gene, CDR1 is DFQATT and CDR2 is SNEGSKA (reference sequence). The chain's CDR3 is CSANRAGETSTGELFF. The CDR3 DNA sequence: TGCAGTGCTAACAGGGCGGGAGAAACGAGCACCGGGGAGCTGTTTTTT.

The V gene is TRBV10-3, the J gene TRBJ2-1; the D gene is possibly TRBD2 (5 bases). Trimming took 4 bases from V and 12 from J, leaving 10 bases between them. The CDR3 extends over 11 amino acids. Germline V gene lookup returns CDR1 ENHRY and CDR2 SYGVKD. CDR3 nucleotide sequence: TGTGCCATCAGTGCCCGGGGTGCGCAGTTCTTC. This codes for CAISARGAQFF.

This clonotype was detected ten times or more. The chain joins TRBV28 to TRBJ2-1; 11 bases fit TRBD2. Germline values: CDR1 MDHEN, CDR2 SYDVKM. J was trimmed by 15 bases and V by 5 bases; bases with no gene match: 12. This CDR3 is 14 amino acids long. CDR3 in DNA: TGTGCCAGCAGTCCTCCCGGGACTAGCGGTATTTCGTTCTTC. Amino acid sequence: CASSPPGTSGISFF.

The chain employs TRBV28 and TRBJ2-1, with 7 nucleotides matching TRBD2. J gave up 4 bases and V 3 bases, and 12 bases lay outside the gene matches. This CDR3 contains 17 residues. The germline gives CDR1 MDHEN, CDR2 SYDVKM. For the CDR3, the DNA is TGTGCCAGCAGTTTTGGGGTAGCGGGCGGACTGTACAATGAGCAGTTCTTC. It encodes CASSFGVAGGLYNEQFF.

For this clonotype: One junction end disagrees with the germline gene, perhaps due to a read error. The rearrangement joins TRBV7-8 to TRBJ1-6, with D unclear. In germline, CDR1 is SGHVS, CDR2 FQNEAQ. The CDR3 is 13 residues long. The CDR3 region is CASSLPEVSPIHF. CDR3 nucleotides: TGTGCCAGCAGCCTGCCGGAGGTGTCACCCATCCACTTT.

About this clonotype: This may stem from a read error, because a much larger clone lies one nucleotide away. This sequence joins TRBV6-5 and TRBJ1-6; D perhaps matches TRBD1 (5 bases). The CDR3 totals 13 residues. Germline V CDR1 and CDR2: MNHEY, SVGAGI. CDR3 nucleotide sequence: TGTGCCAGCCGTTCAGGGTTCGGTTCACCCCTCTACTTT. Residues: CASRSGFGSPLYF.

This clonotype has at least ten counts. The rearrangement joins TRBV11-3 to TRBJ2-3; D might be TRBD2 (6 bases). Germline V gene data show CDR1 as SGHNT and CDR2 as YENEEA. The CDR3 has 16 amino acids. Trimming took 1 base from V and 1 from J, leaving 12 bases between them. CDR3 bases: TGTGCCAGCAGCTTAGCAGGCCAGCGGGGCACAGATACGCAGTATTTT. It translates to CASSLAGQRGTDTQYF.

The chain employs TRBV5-1 and TRBJ2-2, with D maybe TRBD2 (6 bases). Germline CDR1 SGHRS, CDR2 YFSETQ. This CDR3 region has 16 residues. Trimming removed 4 bases at V and 1 base at J, with 14 bases between. CDR3 in amino acids: CASSTVYGRNTGELFF. CDR3 coding DNA: TGCGCCAGCAGCACCGTTTACGGGAGGAACACCGGGGAGCTGTTTTTT.

The sample holds many counts of this clonotype. The chain couples TRBV5-6 to TRBJ2-3, with 7 positions matching TRBD2. In germline, CDR1 is SGHDT, CDR2 YYEEEE. The CDR3 length is 16 residues. The trim removed 3 bases at V and 0 bases at J, leaving 7 bases unmatched. CDR3 in amino acids: CASSSWGGSSTDTQYF. The CDR3 DNA sequence: TGTGCCAGCAGCTCCTGGGGGGGTAGTAGCACAGATACGCAGTATTTT.

V gene TRBV15 combines with J gene TRBJ2-7; D is tentatively TRBD1 or TRBD2 (5 bases each). Trimming stripped 0 bases from V and 2 bases from J, with 11 bases between. The CDR3 sequence is 15 residues long. The germline V gene has CDR1 LNHNV and CDR2 YYDKDF (reference sequence). The CDR3 sequence: CATSRDSGATYEQYF. The CDR3 DNA sequence: TGTGCCACCAGCAGAGATTCCGGGGCAACCTACGAGCAGTACTTC.

V usage is TRBV5-4 and J usage is TRBJ2-2, with D possibly TRBD2 on 7 matching bases. V dropped 1 base and J dropped 4 bases, with 11 bases sitting between them. Germline-derived CDR1 and CDR2 are SGHNT and YYREEE (reference sequence). This CDR3 has 15 residues. The DNA for the CDR3 is TGTGCCAGCAGCTTGCAGGGGAGGGTCACCGGGGAGCTGTTTTTT. Translating gives CASSLQGRVTGELFF.

A word on this clonotype: One end of the junction is discordant with germline, which a read error may explain. The J gene is TRBJ2-3, the V gene TRBV29-1; D may correspond to TRBD1 or TRBD2 (5 bases each). From germline, CDR1 is SQVTM and CDR2 ANQGSEA. This CDR3 region has 14 residues. CDR3 loop: CSVVGTSAVDTQYF. As DNA, the CDR3 is TGCAGTGTTGTAGGGACCTCTGCAGTAGATACGCAGTATTTT.

This chain links TRBV28 with TRBJ2-2, with 9 nucleotides matching TRBD1. The CDR3 consists of 16 residues. CDR1 and CDR2 from the germline V gene are MDHEN and SYDVKM. Trimming took 5 bases from V and 17 from J; bases not matched to a gene: 21. CDR3: CASSTIGQGPPGELFF. The CDR3 DNA reads as TGTGCCAGCAGTACCATCGGACAGGGGCCGCCCGGGGAACTTTTTTTT.

The genes are TRBV7-8 and TRBJ2-7; tentatively, D is TRBD1 (6 bases). In germline, CDR1 is SGHVS, CDR2 FQNEAQ. Trimming took off 5 bases at V and 5 bases at J, with 25 bases between the two ends. The CDR3 is 17 amino acids. The CDR3 sequence: CASSQGKGHLLKHEQYF. The CDR3 bases are TGTGCCAGCAGCCAGGGGAAGGGGCACCTCCTGAAACACGAGCAGTACTTC.

This clonotype was found many times. This rearrangement joins TRBV4-2 to TRBJ2-7, with 7 bases identical to TRBD2. This CDR3 is built from 15 residues. The junction had 8 bases not matched to a gene; V was cut back by 1 base and J by 5 bases. CDR1 is LGHNA and CDR2 is YNFKEQ in the germline V gene. The CDR3 DNA follows: TGTGCCAGCAGCCAAGCGGGGCGGGAGCACCACGAGCAGTACTTC. It translates to CASSQAGREHHEQYF.

This clonotype was found many times. The chain uses TRBV12-3 or TRBV12-4 and TRBJ2-7; a possible D gene is TRBD1 (8 bases). The germline V and J ends were trimmed by 2 bases and 6 bases, with 11 bases remaining between them. The CDR3 has 13 residues. CDR3 protein: CASSLNRGGEQYF. The CDR3 DNA reads TGTGCCAGCAGTTTAAACAGGGGGGGCGAGCAGTACTTC.

Comments on this clonotype: A much bigger clone sits one base away, suggesting this may be a read error. V usage is TRBV4-1 and J usage is TRBJ2-4; TRBD2 matches 12 bases. The CDR3 has 16 amino acids. The germline CDR1 and CDR2 sequences are MGHRA and YSYEKL. The CDR3 reads CATSQDRRLAGGIQYF. The CDR3 DNA sequence: TGCGCCACCAGCCAAGATCGACGGCTAGCGGGAGGGATTCAGTACTTC.

The CDR3 reads CASSQIRGAGGRIYEQYF. The CDR3 bases are TGTGCCAGCAGCCAAATAAGGGGAGCGGGAGGCCGGATCTACGAGCAGTACTTC. The V and J genes are TRBV4-2 and TRBJ2-7, with 9 bases that match TRBD2. The J segment lost 3 bases and the V segment lost 2 bases, leaving 14 bases of the junction unmatched. The length of the CDR3 is 18 residues. Per germline, CDR1 LGHNA and CDR2 YNFKEQ.

CDR3 DNA sequence: TGTGCCAGCAGCTTATATACAGGGGGCGCGTACGAGCAGTACTTC. Its protein product is CASSLYTGGAYEQYF. V gene TRBV13 combines with J gene TRBJ2-7, with 9 bases lining up with TRBD1. J gave up 4 bases and V 2 bases, and 6 bases lay outside the gene matches. This CDR3 contains 15 residues. The germline V gene encodes CDR1 PRHDT and CDR2 FYEKMQ (reference sequence).

On this clonotype itself: The missing conserved phenylalanine or tryptophan at the end of this CDR3 makes a read error likely. The chain combines TRBV29-1 with TRBJ1-1; unclear D gene. The germline gives CDR1 SQVTM, CDR2 ANQGSEA. CDR3 length equals 12 residues. Trimming cost V 4 bases and J 2 bases, with 8 bases left between them. The CDR3 protein is CSVVQTNTEAFL. CDR3 nucleotides: TGCAGCGTTGTTCAGACCAACACTGAAGCTTTCCTT.